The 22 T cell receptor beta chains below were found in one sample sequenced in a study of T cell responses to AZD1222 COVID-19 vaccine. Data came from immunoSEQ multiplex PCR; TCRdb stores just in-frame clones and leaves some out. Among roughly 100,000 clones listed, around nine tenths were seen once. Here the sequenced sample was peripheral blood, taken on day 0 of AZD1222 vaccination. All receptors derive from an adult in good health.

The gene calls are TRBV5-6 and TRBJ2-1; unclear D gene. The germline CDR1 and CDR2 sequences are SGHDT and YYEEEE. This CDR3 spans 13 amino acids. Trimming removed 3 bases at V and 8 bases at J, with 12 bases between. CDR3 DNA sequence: TGTGCCAGCAGCTCCGGCCTCTCGGATGAGCAGTTCTTC. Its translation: CASSSGLSDEQFF. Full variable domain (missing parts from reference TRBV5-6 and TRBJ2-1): DAGVTQSPTHLIKTRGQQVTLRCSPKSGHDTVSWYQQALGQGPQFIFQYYEEEERQRGNFPDRFSGHQFPNYSSELNVNALLLGDSALYLCASSSGLSDEQFFGPGTRLTVL.

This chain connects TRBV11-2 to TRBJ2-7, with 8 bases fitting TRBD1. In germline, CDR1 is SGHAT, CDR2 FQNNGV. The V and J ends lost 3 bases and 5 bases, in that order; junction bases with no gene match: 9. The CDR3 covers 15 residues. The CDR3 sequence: CASSFVRGPGDEQYF. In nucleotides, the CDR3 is TGTGCCAGCAGCTTCGTCAGGGGGCCCGGCGACGAGCAGTACTTC.

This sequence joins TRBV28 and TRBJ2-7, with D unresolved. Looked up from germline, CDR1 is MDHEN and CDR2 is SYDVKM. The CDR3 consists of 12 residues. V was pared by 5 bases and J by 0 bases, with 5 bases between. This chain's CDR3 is CASSLNSYEQYF. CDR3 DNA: TGTGCCAGCAGTCTTAACTCCTACGAGCAGTACTTC.

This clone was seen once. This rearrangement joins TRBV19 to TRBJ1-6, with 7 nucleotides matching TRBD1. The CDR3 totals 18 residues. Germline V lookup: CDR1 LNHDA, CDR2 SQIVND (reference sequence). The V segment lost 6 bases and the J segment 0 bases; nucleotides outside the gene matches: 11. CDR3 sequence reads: CASSLRQGQSSYNSPLHF. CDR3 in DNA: TGTGCCAGTAGCCTACGACAGGGACAGAGCTCCTATAATTCACCCCTCCACTTT.

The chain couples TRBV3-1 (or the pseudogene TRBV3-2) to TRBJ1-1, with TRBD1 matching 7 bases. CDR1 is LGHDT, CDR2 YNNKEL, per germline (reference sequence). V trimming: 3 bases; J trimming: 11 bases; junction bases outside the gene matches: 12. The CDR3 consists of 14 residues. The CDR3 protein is CASSHLRGTEPAFF. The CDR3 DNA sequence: TGTGCCAGCAGCCACCTGCGGGGGACAGAGCCGGCTTTCTTT.

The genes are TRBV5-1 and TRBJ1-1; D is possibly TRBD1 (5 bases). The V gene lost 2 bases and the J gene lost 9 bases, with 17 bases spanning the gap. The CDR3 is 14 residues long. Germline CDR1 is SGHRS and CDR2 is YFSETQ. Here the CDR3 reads CASSFSGRGEKAFF. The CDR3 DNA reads TGCGCCAGCAGCTTTTCAGGCCGGGGGGAAAAAGCTTTCTTT.

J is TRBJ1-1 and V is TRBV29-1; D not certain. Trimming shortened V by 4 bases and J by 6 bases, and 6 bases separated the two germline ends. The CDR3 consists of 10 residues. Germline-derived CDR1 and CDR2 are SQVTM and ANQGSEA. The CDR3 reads CSVVGPEAFF. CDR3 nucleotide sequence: TGCAGCGTTGTTGGGCCTGAAGCTTTCTTT.

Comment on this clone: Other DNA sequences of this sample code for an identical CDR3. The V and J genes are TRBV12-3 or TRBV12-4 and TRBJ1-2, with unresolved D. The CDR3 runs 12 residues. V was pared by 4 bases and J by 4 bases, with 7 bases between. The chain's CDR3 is CASSSLGYGYTF. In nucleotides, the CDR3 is TGTGCCAGCAGTTCGCTCGGCTATGGCTACACCTTC.

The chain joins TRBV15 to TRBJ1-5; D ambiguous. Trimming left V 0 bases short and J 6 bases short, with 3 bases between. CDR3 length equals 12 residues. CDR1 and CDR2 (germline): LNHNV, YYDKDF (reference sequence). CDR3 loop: CATSRDFQPQHF. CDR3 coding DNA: TGTGCCACCAGCAGAGATTTTCAGCCCCAGCATTTT.

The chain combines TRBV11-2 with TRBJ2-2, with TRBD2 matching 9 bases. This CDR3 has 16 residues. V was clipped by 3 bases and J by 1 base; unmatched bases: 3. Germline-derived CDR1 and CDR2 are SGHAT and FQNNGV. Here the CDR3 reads CASSFGSGGNTGELFF. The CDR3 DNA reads TGTGCCAGCAGCTTTGGTAGCGGGGGGAACACCGGGGAGCTGTTTTTT.

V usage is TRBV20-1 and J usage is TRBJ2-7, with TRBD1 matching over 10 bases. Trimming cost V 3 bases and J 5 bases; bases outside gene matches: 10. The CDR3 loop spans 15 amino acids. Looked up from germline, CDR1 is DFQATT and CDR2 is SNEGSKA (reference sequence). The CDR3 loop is CSASRRDRGLDEQYF. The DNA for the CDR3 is TGCAGTGCTAGTCGTCGCGACAGGGGGCTCGACGAGCAGTACTTC.

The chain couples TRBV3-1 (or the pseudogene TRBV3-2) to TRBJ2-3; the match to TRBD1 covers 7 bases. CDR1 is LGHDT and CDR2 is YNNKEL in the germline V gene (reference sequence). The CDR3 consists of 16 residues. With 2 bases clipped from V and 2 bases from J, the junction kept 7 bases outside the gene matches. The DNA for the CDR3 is TGTGCCAGCAGCCAACTAAGGGACAGAGACACAGATACGCAGTATTTT. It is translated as CASSQLRDRDTDTQYF.

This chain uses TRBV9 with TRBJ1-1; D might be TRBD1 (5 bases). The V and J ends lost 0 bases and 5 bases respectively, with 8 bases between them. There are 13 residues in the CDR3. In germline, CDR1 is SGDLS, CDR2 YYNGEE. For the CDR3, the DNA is TGTGCCAGCAGCGTAGTAGGGGTTACTGAAGCTTTCTTT. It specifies CASSVVGVTEAFF.

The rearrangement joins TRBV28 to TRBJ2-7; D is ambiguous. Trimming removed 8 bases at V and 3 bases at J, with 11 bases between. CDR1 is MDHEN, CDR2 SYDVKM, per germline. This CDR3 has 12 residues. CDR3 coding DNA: TGTGCCAGCGGTGAACAGAGCTACGAGCAGTACTTC. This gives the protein CASGEQSYEQYF.

The CDR3 DNA reads TGTGCCAGCAGCTTGGAAGAGACCTACAATGAGCAGTTCTTC. It is translated as CASSLEETYNEQFF. The rearrangement links TRBV11-1 to TRBJ2-1; D is uncertain. Germline lookup yields CDR1 SGHAT and CDR2 FQDESV (reference sequence). V lost 3 bases, J lost 2 bases, and 8 bases lay in between. This CDR3 spans 14 amino acids.

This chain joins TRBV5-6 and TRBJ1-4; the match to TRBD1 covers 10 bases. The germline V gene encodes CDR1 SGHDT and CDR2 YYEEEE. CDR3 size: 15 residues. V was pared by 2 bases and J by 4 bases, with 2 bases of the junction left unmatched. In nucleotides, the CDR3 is TGTGCCAGCAGCTTTCGGACAGGGGGTAATGAAAAACTGTTTTTT. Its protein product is CASSFRTGGNEKLFF.

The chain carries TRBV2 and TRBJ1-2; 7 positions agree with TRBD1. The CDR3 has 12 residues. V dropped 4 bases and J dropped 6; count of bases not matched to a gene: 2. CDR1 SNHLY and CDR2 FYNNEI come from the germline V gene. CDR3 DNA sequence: TGTGCCAGCAGTGGGACAGGCGATGGCTACACCTTC. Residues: CASSGTGDGYTF.

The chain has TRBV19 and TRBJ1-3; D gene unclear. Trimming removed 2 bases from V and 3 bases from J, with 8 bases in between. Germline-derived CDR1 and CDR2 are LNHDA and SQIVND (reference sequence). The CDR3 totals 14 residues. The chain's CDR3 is CASSIITDGNTIYF. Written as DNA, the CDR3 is TGTGCCAGTAGTATAATTACCGATGGAAACACCATATATTTT.

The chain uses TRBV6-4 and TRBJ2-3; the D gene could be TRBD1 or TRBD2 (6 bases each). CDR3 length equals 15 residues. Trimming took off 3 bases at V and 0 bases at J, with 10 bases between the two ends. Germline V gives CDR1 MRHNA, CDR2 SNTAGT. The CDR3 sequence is CASSEGGLSTDTQYF. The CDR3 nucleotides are TGTGCCAGCAGTGAGGGGGGCCTAAGCACAGATACGCAGTATTTT.

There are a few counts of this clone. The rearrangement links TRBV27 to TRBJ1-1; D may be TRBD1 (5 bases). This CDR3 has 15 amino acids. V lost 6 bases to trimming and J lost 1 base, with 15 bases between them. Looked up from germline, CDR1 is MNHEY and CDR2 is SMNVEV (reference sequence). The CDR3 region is CASRNWQGGNTEAFF. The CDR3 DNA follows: TGTGCCAGCAGGAATTGGCAGGGAGGGAACACTGAAGCTTTCTTT.

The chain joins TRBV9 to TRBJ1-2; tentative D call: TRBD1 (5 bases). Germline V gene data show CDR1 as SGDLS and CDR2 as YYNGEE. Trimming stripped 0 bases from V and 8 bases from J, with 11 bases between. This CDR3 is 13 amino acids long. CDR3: CASSVVVGRGYTF. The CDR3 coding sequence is TGTGCCAGCAGCGTAGTGGTGGGGCGAGGCTACACCTTC.

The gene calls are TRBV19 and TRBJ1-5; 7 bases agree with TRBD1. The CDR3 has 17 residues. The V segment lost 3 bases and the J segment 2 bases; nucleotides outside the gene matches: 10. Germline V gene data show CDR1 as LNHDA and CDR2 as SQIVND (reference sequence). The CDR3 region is CASSMANTGEGNQPQHF. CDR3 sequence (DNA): TGTGCCAGTAGTATGGCCAATACAGGGGAGGGCAATCAGCCCCAGCATTTT. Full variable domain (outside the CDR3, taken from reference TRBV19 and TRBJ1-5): DGGITQSPKYLFRKEGQNVTLSCEQNLNHDAMYWYRQDPGQGLRLIYYSQIVNDFQKGDIAEGYSVSREKKESFPLTVTSAQKNPTAFYLCASSMANTGEGNQPQHFGDGTRLSIL.